This section outlines one T cell receptor beta chain sequence together with its context. The record originates from a study of blood T cell repertoires in COVID-19. Across the whole study: PBMCs, B-cell-depleted T cells, or T cells were the source of the cDNA or gDNA that made up the material.

The CDR3 runs 19 residues. The ends lost 0 bases at V and 5 bases at J; junction bases unmatched: 11. The germline V gene encodes CDR1 LGHDT and CDR2 YNNKEL (reference sequence). In the source study's methods: Reference gene primer amplification yielded estimated nucleated cell counts. Assay: immunoSEQ multiplex PCR; the TCRdb copy retains only in-frame clones and omits some. V, J and clone size derive from that table, while D and trimming were established from the DNA sequence. The sample includes hundreds of thousands of clones, approximately 86% of them seen just once. This sequence originates from a woman aged 40-49 years with acute COVID-19. Sequencing was done on a sample of PBMCs or T cells enriched from blood (not recorded which). The chain uses TRBV3-1 (or the pseudogene TRBV3-2) and TRBJ2-6; 9 nucleotides agree with TRBD1. The DNA of the CDR3 is TGTGCCAGCAGCCAAGATGTTACAGGACAGGGGCAGCGGGCCAACGTCCTGACTTTC. It specifies CASSQDVTGQGQRANVLTF.